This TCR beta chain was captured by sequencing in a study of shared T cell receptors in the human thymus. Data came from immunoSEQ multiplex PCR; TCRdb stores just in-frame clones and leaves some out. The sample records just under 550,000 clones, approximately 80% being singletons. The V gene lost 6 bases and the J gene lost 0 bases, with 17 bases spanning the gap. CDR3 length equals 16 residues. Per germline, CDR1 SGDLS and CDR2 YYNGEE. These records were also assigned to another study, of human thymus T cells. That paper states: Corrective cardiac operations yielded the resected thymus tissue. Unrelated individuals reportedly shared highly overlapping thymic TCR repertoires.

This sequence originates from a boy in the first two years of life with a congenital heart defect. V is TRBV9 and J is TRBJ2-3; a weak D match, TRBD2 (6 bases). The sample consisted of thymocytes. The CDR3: CASNLGRGTSTDTQYF. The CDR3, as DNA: TGTGCCAGCAACTTGGGGCGGGGTACTAGCACAGATACGCAGTATTTT. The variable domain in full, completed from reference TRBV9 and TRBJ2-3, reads DSGVTQTPKHLITATGQRVTLRCSPRSGDLSVYWYQQSLDQGLQFLIQYYNGEERAKGNILERFSAQQFPDLHSELNLSSLELGDSALYFCASNLGRGTSTDTQYFGPGTRLTVL.